This T cell receptor (beta chain) came from a study of tumor-infiltrating lymphocytes in primary liver carcinoma. Priming with a constant-region primer yielded TCR beta cDNA from about 480 ng total RNA. It was through three nested multiplex PCR rounds of slightly modified ARM-PCR that TCR beta libraries arose. Use of TRBV1-TRBV30 forward primers with a C-beta reverse primer characterized the first two PCR rounds, which lasted around 10 cycles each. TCRdb recomputed calls from the multiplex PCR reads with MiXCR, one row per CDR3 protein. The sample consists of approximately 310,000 distinct CDR3 sequences, over 55% of them appearing once. Study results and caveats: Bulk, unsorted sampling meant CD4+ and CD8+ repertoires went uncompared. Researchers found tumor-adjacent and tumor-blood pairs overlapped less than tumor region pairs. It was in tumors, not blood, that the top-250-clone fraction was significantly higher (p = 0.039).

Concerning this clonotype itself: Its antigen remains unidentified. A much bigger clone sits one base away, suggesting this may be a read error.

Germline DNA was also extracted, and blood RNA was taken from unsorted whole blood. Chronic HBV infection was present in the patients, who were treatment-naive. Germline V gene lookup returns CDR1 MNHEY and CDR2 SVGEGT. V gave up 7 bases and J gave up 7 bases, with 14 bases separating them. The CDR3 covers 13 residues. The genes are TRBV6-2 or TRBV6-3 and TRBJ1-5, with unresolved D. The sequence was collected from a man between 35 and 55 years old with primary liver carcinoma and hepatitis B virus infection. Sequences were obtained from peripheral blood. CDR3 residues: CASTRVHQQPQHF. CDR3 in DNA: TGTGCCAGCACTAGGGTCCACCAACAGCCCCAGCATTTT.